The present TCR beta chain was sequenced within a study of stem cell transplantation in POMP-related autoinflammatory disease (dated by TCRdb to the early 2020s). Notes on the research overall: The study hypothesized that defective thymoproteasomes impair MHC class I-dependent CD8+ T-cell differentiation and positive selection, skewing the TRB repertoire. After transplant, 100% donor engraftment of neutrophils and platelets through one year was shown by DNA chimerism analysis. The effect of POMP deficiency on T-cell receptor beta repertoire diversity and CDR3 characteristics was assessed using high-throughput TRB sequencing. Prior to transplant, the patients had CD4+ naive T-cell skewing, low CD8+ T-cell proportions, and decreased T-cell cytokine secretion. General study outcomes and caveats: In PRAID patients, the trend toward lower diversity and increased clonality reached statistical significance only for regulatory T cells. A restricted number of unique TRB V-J gene pairings was observed in PRAID patients. A trend toward lower TRB diversity and higher clonality was observed in PRAID patients across all analyzed T-cell subsets.

CDR3 length: 13 amino acids, cysteine to phenylalanine. Of all the DNA, just the CDR3 is kept, 39 bases in frame from base 1. At the junction V is shortened by 1 base and J by 7 bases, with 10 bases in between. The germline V gene (reference sequence) gives CDR1 as LGHDT and CDR2 as YNNKEL. Library preparation employed the immunoSEQ multiplex PCR assay. The original pipeline was this. Shannon entropy, which takes clonal size distribution into account, was used to quantify repertoire diversity. The Gini-Simpson index (Simpson_1-D) served as the measure of how unequally clonotypes were distributed. TCRdb stores this immuneACCESS table with in-frame sequences only. Part of the clones is absent; in the studies checked, under half of the shortfall reflects unresolved V genes, and no reason is known for the rest. V, J and clone size derive from that table, while D and trimming were established from the DNA sequence. The table for this sample lists tens of thousands of clones; approximately 91% of them were counted only once. The ten biggest clones cover around 0.72% of the sample.

As for this clone: The target of this receptor is not known. Base quality data are lacking; no much larger clone is found one base away.

Taken with the paper, the label for time point translates to: after hematopoietic stem cell transplant. PRAID was marked by prominent immunodeficiency together with autoinflammation. Prior to TRB sequencing, T-cell subsets (conventional T cells, CD8+ T cells, regulatory T cells, T follicular helper cells) were sorted. This TCR was recovered from a human patient with POMP-related autoinflammation and immune dysregulation (PRAID). Some T cells may derive from the graft donor when a transplant has been performed. Sequenced material: CD4+ T cells from PBMCs, taken after stem cell transplantation. The rearrangement joined TRBV3-1 (or the pseudogene TRBV3-2) to TRBJ2-5; the D gene cannot be named for sure. The nucleotide sequence is TGTGCCAGCAGCCAAGTGCGGCCCGGGACCCAGTACTTC. Translated, it reads CASSQVRPGTQYF.